This TCR beta chain was captured by sequencing in a study of early T cells in non-severe SARS-CoV-2 infection. This clonotype was recorded at least ten times. TCRdb reprocessed the 5' RACE reads with MiXCR, giving one entry per CDR3 protein. The table records 100,000 to 120,000 distinct CDR3 sequences, 10% to 15% of them present only once. Trimming left V 8 bases short and J 4 bases short, with 9 bases between. This CDR3 has 11 residues. Germline lookup yields CDR1 MDHEN and CDR2 SYDVKM. The receptor was derived from an adult who was a healthcare worker with PCR-confirmed SARS-CoV-2 infection or an uninfected control (not recorded which). The sample here was whole blood, taken at baseline. The chain employs TRBV28 and TRBJ2-7; D ambiguous. The DNA for the CDR3 is TGTGCCAGCGGCGCCTCTTACGAGCAGTACTTC. Its translation: CASGASYEQYF.